This paragraph reports one TCR beta chain. Its antigen remains unknown. The assay was immunoSEQ multiplex PCR, and TCRdb's table has in-frame clones only and misses some. The sample includes roughly 250,000 clones, 70% to 90% of them seen just once. Germline-derived CDR1 and CDR2 are SGHTA and FQGNSA. CDR3 length: 17 amino acids. V gave up 2 bases and J gave up 0 bases; unmatched junction bases: 8. The source of the sample is a study of Ad26.COV2.S vaccination and SARS-CoV-2 variants. Notes on the study in general: Vaccinated and placebo-treated recipients had similar non-spike TCR breadth.

Documented treatment: roughly 19 received Ad26.COV2.S at low or high dose, single or two shots; about 5 received placebo; per-sample allocation not given. Sampling happened 63 days after the first vaccine or placebo injection. The sample was peripheral blood, taken in a trial of Ad26.COV2.S vaccine versus placebo. The TCR originated in a person aged 18 to 59 who received the Ad26.COV2.S COVID-19 vaccine or a placebo. The rearrangement uses TRBV7-2 and TRBJ2-3; 7 positions agree with TRBD2. CDR3 sequence reads: CASSLRWGGGSTDTQYF. CDR3 DNA: TGTGCCAGCAGCTTAAGATGGGGCGGGGGAAGCACAGATACGCAGTATTTT.